The clone carrying this T cell receptor (beta chain) has a handful of counts. The antigen is unknown. In TCRdb, the 5' RACE reads were re-called with MiXCR into one record per CDR3 protein. The sample has around 1.7 million distinct CDR3 sequences, 32% seen once. The CDR3 is 15 amino acids. Germline loops: CDR1 MDHEN, CDR2 SYDVKM. Trimming removed 5 bases at V and 3 bases at J, with 14 bases between. Healthy Caucasians provided all donations. The data belong to a study of identical twins. General observations from the study: For zero-insertion analyses, partial confounding could come from invariant MAIT and iNKT cells. A cross-sectional statistical analysis, not follow-up of the same donors, supported the conclusions.

The source of this sequence is a newborn girl in good health. This chain uses TRBV28 with TRBJ2-4, with a weak D call TRBD1 (5 bases). The sequenced sample consisted of cord blood. The chain's CDR3 is CASSPQTVGKNIQYF. CDR3 DNA sequence: TGTGCCAGCAGTCCCCAGACAGTGGGCAAAAACATTCAGTACTTC. Full variable domain (outside the CDR3, taken from reference TRBV28 and TRBJ2-4): DVKVTQSSRYLVKRTGEKVFLECVQDMDHENMFWYRQDPGLGLRLIYFSYDVKMKEKGDIPEGYSVSREKKERFSLILESASTNQTSMYLCASSPQTVGKNIQYFGAGTRLSVL.